The 32 T cell receptor beta chains listed next were all sequenced from one sample in a study of cytomegalovirus exposure and HLA in healthy donors (dated by TCRdb to about 2017). Receptors were amplified or captured by the immunoSEQ multiplex PCR assay. The source is immuneACCESS, and TCRdb retained only in-frame sequences with V and J called. Part of the clones is not carried over; for the studies checked, unresolved V genes explain less than half of this, and the remainder is unexplained. For this sample there are around 100,000 clones; just under 95% appear just once. Clones ranked in the top ten supply roughly 0.9% of the sample. The sequencing input was PBMCs. These receptors were collected from a woman aged 18-29 years in good health and CMV-seronegative.

The chain carries TRBV6-1 and TRBJ1-2; 9 bases line up with TRBD1. Germline lookup yields CDR1 MNHNS and CDR2 SASEGT. V dropped 8 bases and J dropped 2; count of bases not matched to a gene: 3. This CDR3 contains 13 residues. In nucleotides, the CDR3 is TGTGCCAGCGAGGACAGGGGAAACTATGGCTACACCTTC. Translating gives CASEDRGNYGYTF.

The rearrangement links TRBV6-1 to TRBJ2-7; D may be TRBD1 (6 bases). Germline CDR1 is MNHNS and CDR2 is SASEGT. Deletions cut 3 bases from V and 3 bases from J, with 12 bases between. The CDR3 loop spans 14 amino acids. The CDR3 sequence is CASSDKGHIYEQYF. The CDR3 DNA sequence: TGTGCCAGCAGTGATAAGGGACACATCTACGAGCAGTACTTC.

The chain couples TRBV6-5 to TRBJ2-7, with 9 bases matching TRBD2. CDR1 MNHEY and CDR2 SVGAGI come from the germline V gene. CDR3 length equals 15 residues. J gave up 4 bases and V 5 bases, and 9 bases lay outside the gene matches. The CDR3: CASSKSGRLSYEQYF. CDR3 nucleotides: TGTGCCAGCAGTAAAAGCGGGAGGCTCTCGTACGAGCAGTACTTC.

The rearrangement links TRBV6-5 to TRBJ1-1; D is perhaps TRBD1 (6 bases). In germline, CDR1 is MNHEY, CDR2 SVGAGI. The CDR3 extends over 16 amino acids. The V gene lost 2 bases and the J gene lost 5 bases, with 18 bases spanning the gap. The CDR3 sequence: CASSYALTGRGTEAFF. The DNA for the CDR3 is TGTGCCAGCAGTTACGCCCTTACAGGGAGGGGGACTGAAGCTTTCTTT.

The chain combines TRBV9 with TRBJ1-3; D unclear. In germline, CDR1 is SGDLS, CDR2 YYNGEE. This CDR3 has 13 residues. Trimming left V 1 base short and J 0 bases short, with 2 bases between. CDR3 in DNA: TGTGCCAGCAGCGTACTCTCTGGAAACACCATATATTTT. It specifies CASSVLSGNTIYF.

The rearrangement joins TRBV9 to TRBJ1-5; 8 bases map to TRBD1. Germline V gives CDR1 SGDLS, CDR2 YYNGEE. Trimming took 3 bases from V and 3 from J; bases not matched to a gene: 5. The CDR3 is made up of 15 amino acids. The CDR3 is CASSAGTGLNQPQHF. As DNA, the CDR3 is TGTGCCAGCAGCGCCGGGACAGGACTCAATCAGCCCCAGCATTTT.

The gene calls are TRBV21-1 and TRBJ1-2; the listed D gene, TRBD1, was not tested against the DNA. TRBV21-1 is a pseudogene locus. The CDR3 length is 20 residues. The CDR3 loop reads CASSEIEDNIRAAVDYGYTF. The CDR3 DNA sequence: TGTGCCAGCAGCGAAATAGAGGACAACATCAGGGCGGCGGTTGACTATGGCTACACCTTC.

This rearrangement joins TRBV19 to TRBJ1-1; D gene ambiguous. The V gene's germline CDR1 is LNHDA and CDR2 SQIVND (reference sequence). The CDR3 consists of 15 residues. V was shortened by 3 bases and J by 1 base, with 12 bases between the two germline ends. The CDR3 DNA is TGTGCCAGTAGTATCAAAGCGACGGCGAACACTGAAGCTTTCTTT. It specifies CASSIKATANTEAFF.

This chain connects TRBV5-4 to TRBJ2-6; weak D call: TRBD1 (5 bases). Germline V gene data show CDR1 as SGHNT and CDR2 as YYREEE (reference sequence). CDR3 size: 15 residues. The V and J ends lost 4 bases and 4 bases respectively, with 12 bases between them. CDR3 in amino acids: CASSRVTGGANVLTF. CDR3 DNA sequence: TGTGCCAGCAGCCGAGTAACAGGAGGGGCCAACGTCCTGACTTTC.

The CDR3 spells CATALAGGVSTQYF. The CDR3 DNA reads TGTGCCACCGCGCTGGCGGGAGGGGTTAGTACGCAGTATTTT. The chain couples TRBV10-3 to TRBJ2-3, with TRBD2 identical over 9 bases. This CDR3 is built from 14 residues. Germline CDR1 is ENHRY and CDR2 is SYGVKD. Trimming took 10 bases from V and 8 from J; bases not matched to a gene: 13.

The chain links TRBV6-1 to TRBJ2-7; tentative D call: TRBD2 (5 bases). CDR3 size: 12 residues. V was cut by 10 bases and J by 6 bases, with 16 bases left in between. The germline CDR1 and CDR2 sequences are MNHNS and SASEGT. The CDR3 reads CATGRETSEQYF. The CDR3 coding sequence is TGTGCCACGGGTCGGGAAACTAGCGAGCAGTACTTC.

The V call is TRBV4-2, the J call TRBJ2-2; no reliable D call. The CDR3 is 18 residues long. V was pared by 0 bases and J by 3 bases, with 17 bases between. Germline CDR1 and CDR2: LGHNA and YNFKEQ. CDR3 sequence: CASSQDLGLPEDTGELFF. Written as DNA, the CDR3 is TGTGCCAGCAGCCAAGATCTTGGCCTGCCAGAGGACACCGGGGAGCTGTTTTTT.

This chain joins TRBV7-9 and TRBJ2-2; 10 bases are a match to TRBD2. CDR1 is SEHNR and CDR2 is FQNEAQ in the germline V gene (reference sequence). There are 15 residues in the CDR3. V dropped 5 bases and J dropped 4; count of bases not matched to a gene: 4. The CDR3 protein is CASSPSGGATGELFF. The CDR3 nucleotides are TGTGCCAGCAGCCCCAGCGGGGGGGCCACCGGGGAGCTGTTTTTT.

This chain links TRBV7-9 with TRBJ1-1, with D possibly TRBD1 on 6 matching bases. The germline gives CDR1 SEHNR, CDR2 FQNEAQ (reference sequence). There are 15 residues in the CDR3. Trimming pared 1 base from V and 2 bases from J, leaving 11 bases between. CDR3 amino acids: CASSLGSDSNTEAFF. The CDR3 nucleotides read TGTGCCAGCAGCTTAGGATCGGACAGTAACACTGAAGCTTTCTTT.

The V call is TRBV18, the J call TRBJ1-2; tentatively, D is TRBD1 (5 bases). With 3 bases removed from V and 5 bases from J, the gap between germline ends came to 13 bases. Germline-derived CDR1 and CDR2 are KGHSH and LQKENI. This CDR3 region has 14 residues. The CDR3 protein is CASSPPPGIYGYTF. The CDR3 DNA sequence: TGTGCCAGCTCACCTCCCCCAGGGATTTATGGCTACACCTTC.

As regards this clone: A junction end diverges from the germline sequence, so it may reflect a read error. The rearrangement uses TRBV5-1 and TRBJ2-7, with D possibly called TRBD1 or TRBD2 (5 bases each). The CDR3 is 15 residues long. Per the germline V gene, CDR1 is SGHRS and CDR2 is YFSETQ. As DNA, the CDR3 is TGCGCCAGCAGATTGGAGGCAGGGTTAAACTACGAGCAGTACTTC. Amino acid sequence: CASRLEAGLNYEQYF.

This clone was recorded a few times. The rearrangement uses TRBV29-1 and TRBJ2-1; tentatively, D is TRBD2 (5 bases). Germline V gives CDR1 SQVTM, CDR2 ANQGSEA. The CDR3 has 12 amino acids. With 2 bases removed from V and 7 bases from J, the gap between germline ends came to 9 bases. CDR3 amino acids: CSVELTGNEQFF. In DNA, the CDR3 is TGCAGCGTTGAATTAACGGGAAATGAGCAGTTCTTC.

The V and J genes are TRBV7-2 and TRBJ1-3; 7 bases line up with TRBD1. The CDR3 contains 13 residues. V gave up 5 bases and J gave up 3 bases; unmatched junction bases: 1. Germline V gene lookup returns CDR1 SGHTA and CDR2 FQGNSA. This CDR3 reads CASSTGDGNTIYF. CDR3 DNA sequence: TGTGCCAGCAGCACAGGGGATGGAAACACCATATATTTT.

The chain recombines TRBV7-9 with TRBJ1-6; 8 nucleotides match TRBD1. The CDR3 covers 12 residues. Trimming took 3 bases from V and 15 from J; bases not matched to a gene: 4. The germline V gene encodes CDR1 SEHNR and CDR2 FQNEAQ (reference sequence). The CDR3 is CASSFPGQGLHF. The DNA for the CDR3 is TGTGCCAGCAGCTTCCCCGGACAGGGCCTCCACTTT.

The chain is built from TRBV9 and TRBJ2-7, with D possibly TRBD2 on 6 matching bases. The V end lost 0 bases, the J end lost 5 bases, and 15 bases lay between the germline ends. CDR1 and CDR2 from the germline V gene are SGDLS and YYNGEE. CDR3 size: 15 residues. The DNA of the CDR3 is TGTGCCAGCAGCGTAGGAGCTAGCGCTTGGAACGAGCAGTACTTC. This translates into CASSVGASAWNEQYF.

The J gene is TRBJ2-1, the V gene TRBV18, with a tentative D call TRBD1 (5 bases). Germline CDR1 is KGHSH and CDR2 is LQKENI. Trimming left V 3 bases short and J 8 bases short, with 11 bases between. The CDR3 loop spans 13 amino acids. The CDR3 sequence: CASSPQGRHEQFF. CDR3 in DNA: TGTGCCAGCTCACCCCAGGGTCGACATGAGCAGTTCTTC.

The V and J genes are TRBV7-2 and TRBJ2-5, with 10 bases matching TRBD2. CDR1 SGHTA and CDR2 FQGNSA come from the germline V gene. There are 16 residues in the CDR3. J gave up 5 bases and V 5 bases, and 11 bases lay outside the gene matches. CDR3 amino acids: CASSPITSGIMETQYF. The CDR3, as DNA: TGTGCCAGCAGCCCAATCACTAGCGGGATTATGGAGACCCAGTACTTC.

This clone was observed a few times. CDR3 amino acids: CARSLALAGREQYF. The CDR3 nucleotides read TGTGCCAGAAGCTTGGCACTAGCGGGAAGAGAGCAGTACTTC. The chain uses TRBV5-3 and TRBJ2-7; TRBD2 agrees at 10 bases. TRBV5-3 is an open reading frame whose function is uncertain. Unmatched junction bases numbered 4, after V lost 0 bases and J lost 7 bases. There are 14 residues in the CDR3.

V is TRBV6-5 and J is TRBJ1-4; a weak D match, TRBD1 (6 bases). Germline CDR1 reads MNHEY; CDR2 reads SVGAGI. The CDR3 is 16 amino acids. The V end was cut by 2 bases, the J end by 0 bases, with 10 bases between. The CDR3: CASSYADSATNEKLFF. For the CDR3, the DNA is TGTGCCAGCAGTTACGCGGACAGCGCAACTAATGAAAAACTGTTTTTT.

CDR3 coding DNA: TGTGCCAGCAGGGACAGGGCGAACACTGAAGCTTTCTTT. Amino acid sequence: CASRDRANTEAFF. The chain has TRBV2 and TRBJ1-1; 8 bases align to TRBD1. The CDR3 is 13 amino acids. V gave up 6 bases and J gave up 1 base; unmatched junction bases: 1. Germline CDR1 reads SNHLY; CDR2 reads FYNNEI.

As regards this clone: Other nucleotide sequences from this sample produce the same CDR3. The CDR3: CASSPGQENTEAFF. In DNA form, the CDR3 reads TGCGCCAGCAGCCCCGGACAGGAGAACACTGAAGCTTTCTTT. The chain employs TRBV5-1 and TRBJ1-1; 7 bases align to TRBD1. The J segment lost 1 base and the V segment lost 4 bases, leaving 4 bases of the junction unmatched. Per the germline V gene, CDR1 is SGHRS and CDR2 is YFSETQ. The CDR3 runs 14 residues.

The chain combines TRBV9 with TRBJ2-3; 10 bases agree with TRBD2. The V and J ends lost 0 bases and 5 bases, in that order; junction bases with no gene match: 15. The germline V gene has CDR1 SGDLS and CDR2 YYNGEE. The CDR3 runs to 19 residues. The CDR3 bases are TGTGCCAGCAGCGTAGACGAGAGTGGTTGGACTAGCGGAGAAGATACGCAGTATTTT. It translates to CASSVDESGWTSGEDTQYF.

The chain links TRBV5-1 to TRBJ1-5; D may be TRBD1 (5 bases). The V gene's germline CDR1 is SGHRS and CDR2 YFSETQ. The V gene lost 0 bases and the J gene lost 6 bases, with 16 bases spanning the gap. CDR3 size: 16 residues. The CDR3 coding sequence is TGCGCCAGCAGCTTGGAGGCGGGGGGGATGGCTCAGCCCCAGCATTTT. The encoded protein is CASSLEAGGMAQPQHF.

The chain carries TRBV13 and TRBJ1-5; weak D call: TRBD1 (5 bases). CDR1 and CDR2 from the germline V gene are PRHDT and FYEKMQ (reference sequence). Trimming took off 5 bases at V and 7 bases at J, with 12 bases between the two ends. This CDR3 has 13 amino acids. CDR3 sequence reads: CASSQGLGQPQHF. The CDR3 nucleotides read TGTGCCAGCAGCCAGGGTCTCGGCCAGCCCCAGCATTTT.

The chain links TRBV19 to TRBJ1-2; possible D gene TRBD1, 6 bases. Germline CDR1 LNHDA, CDR2 SQIVND (reference sequence). The CDR3 consists of 14 residues. The V and J ends lost 5 bases and 4 bases respectively, with 14 bases between them. The CDR3 sequence is CASSPRTVGYGYTF. In DNA form, the CDR3 reads TGTGCCAGTAGTCCCAGGACAGTTGGCTATGGCTACACCTTC.

CDR3 amino acids: CASSSQLPTDTQYF. CDR3 DNA: TGTGCCAGCAGCTCACAGTTGCCCACAGATACGCAGTATTTT. The chain combines TRBV7-8 with TRBJ2-3, with unresolved D. The CDR3 consists of 14 residues. CDR1 SGHVS and CDR2 FQNEAQ come from the germline V gene. The V gene lost 4 bases and the J gene lost 2 bases, with 10 bases spanning the gap.

The rearrangement joins TRBV11-3 to TRBJ1-2; 7 bases are a match to TRBD1. V shed 1 base, J shed 4 bases, and the junction held 9 bases outside the gene matches. The CDR3 extends over 16 amino acids. Germline V lookup: CDR1 SGHNT, CDR2 YENEEA. CDR3 nucleotides: TGTGCCAGCAGCTTAGGGACACAGGGGTTTGTCTATGGCTACACCTTC. This gives the protein CASSLGTQGFVYGYTF.